Following are 3 T cell receptor beta chains from one sample sequenced in a study of cytomegalovirus exposure and HLA in healthy donors. Primers included in the PCR were 60 Vbeta and 13 Jbeta primers. The table came from immunoSEQ multiplex PCR; TCRdb's copy has only in-frame clones and leaves some out. Here the sample spans 95,000 to 110,000 clones, around 77% being singletons. The sample taken for sequencing was PBMCs. Receptors were obtained from a man between 45 and 60 years old in good health and CMV-seropositive.

This chain connects TRBV18 to TRBJ1-2, with D perhaps TRBD1 (6 bases). Between the trimmed V and J ends, which lost 3 bases and 7 bases, there was a span of 12 bases. The CDR3 totals 13 residues. The V gene's germline CDR1 is KGHSH and CDR2 LQKENI. The CDR3 bases are TGTGCCAGCTCACCCCCGGGGGGCGGTGGCTACACCTTC. Translation: CASSPPGGGGYTF. Filled out from reference TRBV18 and TRBJ1-2, the complete variable domain reads NAGVMQNPRHLVRRRGQEARLRCSPMKGHSHVYWYRQLPEEGLKFMVYLQKENIIDESGMPKERFSAEFPKEGPSILRIQQVVRGDSAAYFCASSPPGGGGYTFGSGTRLTVV.

This chain uses TRBV19 with TRBJ2-7; 10 bases map to TRBD1. V trimming: 7 bases; J trimming: 4 bases; junction bases outside the gene matches: 10. The CDR3 extends over 15 amino acids. Germline V gene lookup returns CDR1 LNHDA and CDR2 SQIVND (reference sequence). The CDR3 spells CASKTMDRGVYEQYF. CDR3 nucleotide sequence: TGTGCCAGTAAGACGATGGACAGGGGGGTTTACGAGCAGTACTTC.

This clone has just a few counts. The rearrangement uses TRBV5-1 and TRBJ2-2; the match to TRBD2 covers 7 bases. The germline V gene encodes CDR1 SGHRS and CDR2 YFSETQ. With V trimmed by 1 base and J by 3 bases, 6 bases remained unmatched. The CDR3 totals 16 residues. The CDR3 sequence is CASSLSQAGHTGELFF. In DNA form, the CDR3 reads TGCGCCAGCAGCTTGTCTCAAGCGGGACACACCGGGGAGCTGTTTTTT. The entire variable domain, with the rest obtained from reference TRBV5-1 and TRBJ2-2, is as follows: KAGVTQTPRYLIKTRGQQVTLSCSPISGHRSVSWYQQTPGQGLQFLFEYFSETQRNKGNFPGRFSGRQFSNSRSEMNVSTLELGDSALYLCASSLSQAGHTGELFFGEGSRLTVL.